These 30 T cell receptor beta chains were sequenced from one sample in a study of beta chain features in type 1 diabetes. Study-level points and caveats: Significant though moderate, a shortening of TCRB CDR3s appeared in all four CD4+ subsets of Type 1 diabetes patients.

No antigens are known for them. The entirety of the isolated RNA underwent reverse transcription, so expressed TCRB transcripts were sequenced. Produced via immunoSEQ multiplex PCR; TCRdb's table is partial and in-frame only. Of 600,000 to 700,000 clones in the sample, roughly 13% were seen once. The sequenced material came from naive CD4+ T cells from blood. The receptor source for this set is a man younger than 35 with type 1 diabetes.

The chain recombines TRBV4-1 with TRBJ1-1; D perhaps matches TRBD1 (5 bases). V was shortened by 6 bases and J by 8 bases, with 19 bases between the two germline ends. Per germline, CDR1 MGHRA and CDR2 YSYEKL. The CDR3 is made up of 14 amino acids. The CDR3 spells CASSPITGQGEAFF. CDR3 nucleotide sequence: TGCGCCAGCAGTCCTATAACTGGGCAGGGAGAAGCTTTCTTT.

This sequence joins TRBV10-2 and TRBJ1-2; D might be TRBD1 (5 bases). This CDR3 is 13 amino acids long. CDR1 WSHSY and CDR2 SAAADI come from the germline V gene. Deletions cut 6 bases from V and 5 bases from J, with 13 bases between. CDR3 region: CASSPSRGYGYTF. The CDR3 coding sequence is TGCGCCAGCAGCCCCTCGAGGGGATATGGCTACACCTTC.

The chain carries TRBV10-3 and TRBJ1-1; TRBD1 matches 7 bases. J lost 4 bases, V lost 0 bases, and 5 bases had no gene match. The CDR3 loop spans 15 amino acids. Germline V lookup: CDR1 ENHRY, CDR2 SYGVKD. The CDR3, as DNA: TGTGCCATCAGTGAGTCGAAGGGGGCGTTCACTGAAGCTTTCTTT. Protein sequence: CAISESKGAFTEAFF.

V usage is TRBV4-1 and J usage is TRBJ2-7; 10 positions match TRBD2. The CDR3 is made up of 15 amino acids. V lost 4 bases to trimming and J lost 2 bases; unmatched junction nucleotides: 5. CDR1 is MGHRA, CDR2 YSYEKL, per germline. The DNA of the CDR3 is TGCGCCAGCAGCCGCCTAGCGGGAGATACCTACGAGCAGTACTTC. Protein sequence: CASSRLAGDTYEQYF.

This clone was seen only a few times. The same CDR3 can be traced to other DNA sequences in this sample. The chain has TRBV18 and TRBJ2-3; the D is unclear. Per the germline V gene, CDR1 is KGHSH and CDR2 is LQKENI. The CDR3 runs to 12 residues. Trimming removed 6 bases from V and 4 bases from J, with 8 bases in between. The CDR3 nucleotides are TGTGCCAGCTCCCAAGTCGCAGATACGCAGTATTTT. This translates into CASSQVADTQYF.

In this sample, this clone turned up a few times. The chain uses TRBV27 and TRBJ2-7; 8 bases map to TRBD2. V shed 5 bases, J shed 3 bases, and the junction held 12 bases outside the gene matches. Germline V gives CDR1 MNHEY, CDR2 SMNVEV (reference sequence). The length of the CDR3 is 16 residues. The DNA of the CDR3 is TGTGCCAGCAGTAAGGTCGGGGGGGCGAGTCTCTACGAGCAGTACTTC. Its protein is CASSKVGGASLYEQYF.

The gene calls are TRBV5-4 and TRBJ2-1; D may be TRBD1 (6 bases). Trimming removed 1 base at V and 5 bases at J, with 13 bases between. The germline gives CDR1 SGHNT, CDR2 YYREEE (reference sequence). The CDR3 spans 15 residues. In DNA, the CDR3 is TGTGCCAGCAGCTTGAGAACAGGGCCGGACAATGAGCAGTTCTTC. Translation gives CASSLRTGPDNEQFF.

This clone was observed a handful of times. CDR3 DNA sequence: TGTGCCAGCGGAACGCAGATAGGGTCCTACAATGAGCAGTTCTTC. Its translation: CASGTQIGSYNEQFF. This chain uses TRBV7-2 with TRBJ2-1; D uncertain. Trimming cost V 8 bases and J 1 base, with 15 bases left between them. In germline, CDR1 is SGHTA, CDR2 FQGNSA. The CDR3 covers 15 residues.

Points on this clone: Other DNA variants within this sample encode the same CDR3. This sequence joins TRBV28 and TRBJ1-2; D uncertain. CDR3 size: 11 residues. In germline, CDR1 is MDHEN, CDR2 SYDVKM. The V end lost 6 bases, the J end lost 8 bases, and 10 bases lay between the germline ends. This CDR3 reads CASSSNSGYTF. As DNA, the CDR3 is TGTGCCAGCAGCTCTAATTCGGGCTACACCTTC.

This clone was observed a few times. This sequence joins TRBV9 and TRBJ1-1, with D uncertain. V was cut by 2 bases and J by 1 base, with 9 bases left in between. CDR3 size: 14 residues. Germline V gives CDR1 SGDLS, CDR2 YYNGEE. Here the CDR3 DNA reads TGTGCCAGCAGCGTTGGGCAGCAGAACACTGAAGCTTTCTTT. Translation gives CASSVGQQNTEAFF.

J is TRBJ2-1 and V is TRBV9; D remains unclear. The CDR3 has 14 residues. The germline CDR1 and CDR2 sequences are SGDLS and YYNGEE. The ends were cut back, 1 base at V and 2 bases at J, with 7 bases in the middle. The CDR3 protein is CASSVSRAYNEQFF. CDR3 sequence (DNA): TGTGCCAGCAGCGTAAGCCGTGCCTACAATGAGCAGTTCTTC.

V and J are TRBV6-6 and TRBJ2-5, with no clear D. Per germline, CDR1 MNHNY and CDR2 SVGAGI (reference sequence). V was shortened by 1 base and J by 5 bases, with 8 bases between the two germline ends. The CDR3 runs to 13 residues. DNA for the CDR3: TGTGCCAGCAGTTACTTAGAAAAGGAGACCCAGTACTTC. This translates into CASSYLEKETQYF.

This clone was detected only a few times. The rearrangement uses TRBV10-3 and TRBJ2-7; 8 bases match TRBD1. The germline V gene has CDR1 ENHRY and CDR2 SYGVKD. The CDR3 has 14 residues. The junction had 5 bases not matched to a gene; V was cut back by 5 bases and J by 2 bases. The CDR3 here is CAISLQGQAYEQYF. For the CDR3, the DNA is TGTGCCATCAGTTTACAGGGACAGGCCTACGAGCAGTACTTC.

This clone has more than one count but fewer than ten. The V gene is TRBV7-2, the J gene TRBJ1-2; perhaps TRBD1 as D (5 bases). Trimming pared 7 bases from V and 7 bases from J, leaving 10 bases between. Germline-derived CDR1 and CDR2 are SGHTA and FQGNSA. The CDR3 has 11 amino acids. This chain's CDR3 is CASISRGGYTF. CDR3 sequence (DNA): TGTGCCAGCATCTCTAGGGGTGGCTACACCTTC.

The chain employs TRBV7-3 and TRBJ2-3, with D uncertain. Germline V gene sequence: CDR1 SGHTA, CDR2 FQGTGA. The CDR3 covers 13 residues. V shed 2 bases and J shed 3 bases, with 6 bases lying between them. Here the CDR3 reads CASSLALTDTQYF. The CDR3 DNA reads TGTGCCAGCAGCTTAGCCCTTACAGATACGCAGTATTTT.

V gene TRBV18 combines with J gene TRBJ2-7; 8 bases align to TRBD2. This CDR3 contains 13 residues. Trimming at V came to 5 bases and at J to 6 bases, leaving 6 bases not matched to a gene. Germline CDR1 reads KGHSH; CDR2 reads LQKENI. The CDR3 nucleotides are TGTGCCAGCTCAACGACTAGCGAAGGCGAGCAGTACTTC. It codes for CASSTTSEGEQYF.

The V call is TRBV5-1, the J call TRBJ2-7; no clear D gene. The CDR3 extends over 14 amino acids. From germline, CDR1 is SGHRS and CDR2 YFSETQ. V was clipped by 7 bases and J by 2 bases, with 16 bases between them. In DNA form, the CDR3 reads TGCGCCAGCGGTTCGAGACAAGAGCCCTACGAGCAGTACTTC. The encoded protein is CASGSRQEPYEQYF.

This chain joins TRBV28 and TRBJ2-5; D not certain. V was shortened by 8 bases and J by 5 bases, with 6 bases between the two germline ends. The germline CDR1 and CDR2 sequences are MDHEN and SYDVKM. The length of the CDR3 is 10 residues. This CDR3 is CASLGETQYF. CDR3 bases: TGTGCCAGCCTGGGGGAGACCCAGTACTTC.

This clone has more than one count but fewer than ten. The chain combines TRBV7-9 with TRBJ2-2; D gene ambiguous. This CDR3 contains 13 residues. Trimming removed 3 bases from V and 6 bases from J, with 8 bases in between. Germline assignment: CDR1 SEHNR and CDR2 FQNEAQ (reference sequence). The CDR3 protein is CASSFVRPGELFF. CDR3 bases: TGTGCCAGCAGCTTCGTGAGGCCCGGGGAGCTGTTTTTT.

V is TRBV19 and J is TRBJ2-2; 7 positions agree with TRBD1. V gave up 7 bases and J gave up 7 bases; unmatched junction bases: 6. There are 13 residues in the CDR3. CDR1 and CDR2 from the germline V gene are LNHDA and SQIVND (reference sequence). This CDR3 reads CASNLGQLGELFF. CDR3 DNA: TGTGCCAGTAACTTGGGACAGCTCGGGGAGCTGTTTTTT.

This chain connects TRBV18 to TRBJ2-1, with TRBD1 matching 7 bases. The germline V gene has CDR1 KGHSH and CDR2 LQKENI. The V gene end was trimmed by 4 bases and the J gene end by 2 bases; junction bases not matched to a gene: 5. The CDR3 has 15 amino acids. DNA of the CDR3: TGTGCCAGCTCACTTCGACAGGGTCCCTACAATGAGCAGTTCTTC. Translating gives CASSLRQGPYNEQFF.

V gene TRBV6-6 combines with J gene TRBJ1-1, with D possibly matching TRBD1 (6 bases). Germline V gene sequence: CDR1 MNHNY, CDR2 SVGAGI (reference sequence). The length of the CDR3 is 14 residues. Trimming took 7 bases from V and 0 from J, leaving 12 bases between them. The CDR3 DNA follows: TGTGCCAGCACCCAAGGACAGATGAACACTGAAGCTTTCTTT. Translated: CASTQGQMNTEAFF.

This clone was recorded a few times. V gene TRBV5-1 combines with J gene TRBJ2-7; a weak D match, TRBD1 (5 bases). The germline V and J ends were trimmed by 4 bases and 3 bases, with 11 bases remaining between them. Germline values: CDR1 SGHRS, CDR2 YFSETQ. The CDR3 spans 13 residues. CDR3 in amino acids: CASSPVDSYEQYF. CDR3 bases: TGCGCCAGCAGCCCCGTCGACAGCTACGAGCAGTACTTC.

This clone was seen more than once but under ten times. The chain links TRBV5-1 to TRBJ1-1; D ambiguous. This CDR3 is built from 15 residues. V was trimmed by 3 bases and J by 8 bases, leaving 20 bases between them. CDR1 is SGHRS, CDR2 YFSETQ, per germline. CDR3 loop: CASSSRAPSLGEAFF. The CDR3 DNA is TGCGCCAGCAGCTCTCGGGCCCCGTCCCTCGGCGAAGCTTTCTTT. The variable domain in full, with the rest retrieved from reference TRBV5-1 and TRBJ1-1, is KAGVTQTPRYLIKTRGQQVTLSCSPISGHRSVSWYQQTPGQGLQFLFEYFSETQRNKGNFPGRFSGRQFSNSRSEMNVSTLELGDSALYLCASSSRAPSLGEAFFGQGTRLTVV.

The J gene is TRBJ1-2, the V gene TRBV7-9, with 9 positions matching TRBD1. The CDR3 contains 15 residues. V lost 5 bases, J lost 5 bases, and 9 bases stayed unmatched. Germline V lookup: CDR1 SEHNR, CDR2 FQNEAQ (reference sequence). CDR3 nucleotides: TGTGCCAGCAGCCTACAACTCGGGACAGGGTATGGCTACACCTTC. It is translated as CASSLQLGTGYGYTF.

This chain joins TRBV5-1 and TRBJ2-7, with TRBD2 matching over 7 bases. The J segment lost 2 bases and the V segment lost 3 bases, leaving 17 bases of the junction unmatched. The CDR3 runs 18 residues. From germline, CDR1 is SGHRS and CDR2 YFSETQ. The CDR3 region has the DNA TGCGCCAGCAGCTCCTACCCTGCCTCCGCGGGGGTCCCCTACGAGCAGTACTTC. It translates to CASSSYPASAGVPYEQYF.

This clone was picked up a small number of times. The chain carries TRBV9 and TRBJ2-5, with 8 positions matching TRBD2. Per the germline V gene, CDR1 is SGDLS and CDR2 is YYNGEE. V trimming: 0 bases; J trimming: 5 bases; junction bases outside the gene matches: 6. This CDR3 is 15 amino acids long. The CDR3 loop reads CASSVGVTSEETQYF. The CDR3 bases are TGTGCCAGCAGCGTAGGTGTGACTAGCGAGGAGACCCAGTACTTC.

The V call is TRBV28, the J call TRBJ2-7, with 8 bases identical to TRBD1. Germline V gene data show CDR1 as MDHEN and CDR2 as SYDVKM. The CDR3 has 16 residues. The ends lost 4 bases at V and 2 bases at J; junction bases unmatched: 10. CDR3 protein: CASSYLPGQAPYEQYF. For the CDR3, the DNA is TGTGCCAGCAGTTACCTCCCGGGACAGGCCCCCTACGAGCAGTACTTC. Filled out from reference TRBV28 and TRBJ2-7, the complete variable domain reads DVKVTQSSRYLVKRTGEKVFLECVQDMDHENMFWYRQDPGLGLRLIYFSYDVKMKEKGDIPEGYSVSREKKERFSLILESASTNQTSMYLCASSYLPGQAPYEQYFGPGTRLTVT.

In DNA form, the CDR3 reads TGTGCCAGCAGCCCACAGGGTTTTGAAGCTTTCTTT. Encoded protein: CASSPQGFEAFF. The V and J genes are TRBV14 and TRBJ1-1, with a possible D match to TRBD1 (6 bases). Germline assignment: CDR1 SGHDN and CDR2 FVKESK. The CDR3 is made up of 12 amino acids. Trimming took off 4 bases at V and 7 bases at J, with 10 bases between the two ends.

The sample holds a few counts of this clone. The rearrangement uses TRBV30 and TRBJ2-5; tentatively, D is TRBD2 (5 bases). The CDR3 spans 12 residues. Germline CDR1 GTSNPN, CDR2 SVGIG (reference sequence). V gave up 2 bases and J gave up 5 bases, with 9 bases separating them. Here the CDR3 DNA reads TGTGCCTGGAGTAGGAGGAGGGAGACCCAGTACTTC. Encoded protein: CAWSRRRETQYF.